The text below deals with one TCR beta chain. There is no known antigen for this receptor. No much larger clone is present one base from it, and per-base qualities are unavailable. The donors were healthy, HIV-negative adults with no recently reported acute infections or vaccinations. Only Caucasian adults living in Nashville, Tennessee, USA were represented among the donors. Magnetic negative selection was used to enrich CD4+ T cells, after which naive cells were positively selected on CD45RA and the negative fraction became the memory subset. Blood was collected by leukapheresis, and PBMCs were isolated by Ficoll-Histopaque density gradient centrifugation and then cryopreserved in liquid nitrogen vapor phase. Analytical flow cytometry was used to check the purity and quantity of each magnetically sorted T cell population. From each sorted fraction, genomic DNA was isolated and quantified by UV absorbance on a Nanodrop 2000c.

Using the deep immunoSEQ assay, multiplex PCR amplified TCR CDR3 regions from genomic DNA. Genomic DNA extracted from each cell subset was distributed evenly over all wells of several immunoSEQ 96-well plates, and each plate served as one replicate. For sorted subsets, each replicate PCR was loaded with approximately 0.2 ug genomic DNA, equivalent to some 27,000 T cell genomes. Purified libraries were measured with a Qubit 3.0 fluorometer, size-checked on a Bioanalyzer 2100, and measured again with the KAPA Library Quantification kit. Each immunoSEQ 96-well plate was sequenced on its own single-read 150-cycle Illumina NextSeq 550 flow cell. As for how the authors treated the data: Because only junctional sequences without quality scores were contained in the immunoSEQ output, filtering matching that applied to full-length reads could not be performed. Sequences were annotated with PyIR, a Python wrapper for IgBLAST v1.9, using IMGT germline references to assign V/J genes and CDR3. Reads were filtered out if the reads had weak V/J assignments (E-value above 1e-6), no CDR3, stop codons, out-of-frame junctions, or ambiguous translated residues. A V3J clonotype was defined by an identical inferred V gene, J gene, and CDR3 amino acid sequence. Percentage overlap between repertoires was computed as shared unique clonotypes divided by the size of the smaller repertoire. Three approaches were used to assess repertoire richness: RTK rarefaction, the Chao1 estimator, and Recon v2.1 estimates of unobserved clonotypes. OLGA was used to compute generation probabilities for all TCRbeta clonotypes that the gDNA method yielded from four donors. TCRdb stores this immuneACCESS table with in-frame sequences only. Part of the clones is absent; in the studies checked, under half of the shortfall reflects unresolved V genes, and no reason is known for the rest. The V and J calls and clone size come from that table; D and trimming were worked out from the DNA. For this sample the table gives 2,100,000 or so clones, of which more than 90% were detected only once. The ten largest account for around 0.13% of the sample.

The sample is drawn from a study of shared clonotypes between healthy human individuals (dated by TCRdb to 2020 to 2022). Background for the entire study: Two women and three men aged 18 to 49 years were included in the cohort. To increase sequencing depth and limit assay-specific biases, TCR repertoire library preparation and sequencing were carried out by different laboratories using diverse techniques. Per donor, three plates each were used for CD4 naive and CD4 memory, two for CD8 naive, and one for CD8 memory. Per donor, leukapheresis produced somewhere between about 0.94 and 9 billion PBMCs. To estimate repertoire size and how much clonotypes are shared between individuals, the study performed deep sequencing of blood TCR repertoires from a few healthy adults. The investigation overall reported the following: Sharing across a few donors was observed for around 5% of naive CD4, 3% to 3.5% of naive CD8, 2% to 2.5% of memory CD4, and less than 0.45% of memory CD8 clonotypes. Higher generation probabilities were observed for clonotypes shared by all four sorted-subset donors than for non-shared clonotypes. Pairwise subsampling led to the expectation that sequencing depth would affect the degree of clonotype sharing among donors. Larger estimated clonotype richness was generally found for naive subsets than for memory subsets. Sampling was restricted to blood, and TCR repertoires in tissue are likely to differ from TCR repertoires in blood. The small number of donors limited the genetic and exposure-history diversity represented. Even with the large sequencing depth, rarefaction of the sorted-subset datasets indicated that sequencing was incomplete.

The germline V gene yields SGHTA for CDR1 and FQGNSA for CDR2. The V and J ends are trimmed by 7 bases and 0 bases, leaving 13 bases between them. The CDR3 has 14 amino acids, counting the end cysteine and phenylalanine. The sequence is cut down to CDR3 DNA, 42 bases in frame from base 1. The origin of this receptor is a man between 18 and 29 years old in good health. The chain joins TRBV7-2 to TRBJ2-7; matching of 6 bases hints at TRBD1 as the D gene. The sequencing sample was made of naive CD4+ T cells sorted from blood. Read against the paper, the sample's cell subset or site label means: CD45RA+ positively selected. The nucleotide sequence is given as TGTGCCAGCATGGCGGGCAGGGGCTCCTACGAGCAGTACTTC. Its protein product is CASMAGRGSYEQYF.